Listed below are T cell receptor beta chains from one sample, sequenced in a study of T cells in Graves' hyperthyroidism and ophthalmopathy. MiXCR was run by TCRdb on the multiplex PCR reads, yielding one entry per CDR3 protein. The sample includes around 400,000 distinct CDR3 sequences, 20% to 30% of them seen just once. The source material was blood. The receptors here all came from a man aged 45-60 years with Graves' hyperthyroidism. CDR3s include the opening cysteine and the closing phenylalanine or tryptophan. A D gene is named only where the DNA matches it firmly. Some rows mark clone size as missing; the rest say once, few, many or name a class of expanded clone.

v_gene: TRBV5-1; abundance: few; j_gene: TRBJ1-1; d_gene: NA; CDR3aa: CASSPVGRITNTEAFF; CDR3nt: TGCGCCAGCAGCCCGGTCGGACGGATTACGAACACTGAAGCTTTCTTT
v_gene: TRBV6-1; abundance: NA; j_gene: TRBJ1-5; d_gene: NA; CDR3aa: CASMVGGDPNQPQHF; CDR3nt: TGTGCCAGCATGGTGGGGGGGGACCCCAATCAGCCCCAGCATTTT
v_gene: TRBV7-2; abundance: many; j_gene: TRBJ2-5; d_gene: NA; CDR3aa: CASSLSGSGGQETQYF; CDR3nt: TGTGCCAGCAGCTTATCGGGGTCAGGGGGGCAAGAGACCCAGTACTTC
v_gene: TRBV5-1; abundance: NA; j_gene: TRBJ2-7; d_gene: NA; CDR3aa: CASSLGRGEDEQYF; CDR3nt: TGCGCCAGCAGCTTGGGCAGGGGGGAGGACGAGCAGTACTTC
v_gene: TRBV9; abundance: NA; j_gene: TRBJ2-7; d_gene: NA; CDR3aa: CASSVDRGSEQYF; CDR3nt: TGTGCCAGCAGCGTAGATCGGGGGAGCGAGCAGTACTTC
v_gene: TRBV27; abundance: NA; j_gene: TRBJ2-2; d_gene: NA; CDR3aa: CASSLVPGGRAGELFF; CDR3nt: TGTGCCAGCAGCTTGGTCCCAGGGGGGCGCGCCGGGGAGCTGTTTTTT
v_gene: TRBV29-1; abundance: few; j_gene: TRBJ2-3; d_gene: TRBD2; CDR3aa: CSVEGTSDDTQYF; CDR3nt: TGCAGCGTAGAAGGGACTAGCGACGATACGCAGTATTTT
v_gene: TRBV20-1; abundance: NA; j_gene: TRBJ1-3; d_gene: NA; CDR3aa: CSARHGVSGNTIYF; CDR3nt: TGCAGTGCTAGACACGGAGTCTCTGGAAACACCATATATTTT
v_gene: TRBV18; abundance: few; j_gene: TRBJ2-2; d_gene: NA; CDR3aa: CASSPLKATANTGELFF; CDR3nt: TGTGCCAGCTCACCTCTTAAAGCGACGGCTAACACCGGGGAGCTGTTTTTT
v_gene: TRBV6-5; abundance: NA; j_gene: TRBJ2-7; d_gene: NA; CDR3aa: CAVSYLYQGSYEQYF; CDR3nt: TGTGCCGTCAGTTACCTCTATCAGGGCAGCTACGAGCAGTACTTC
v_gene: TRBV5-5; abundance: NA; j_gene: TRBJ2-1; d_gene: TRBD2; CDR3aa: CASSQEFLAGGYNEQFF; CDR3nt: TGTGCCAGCAGCCAAGAGTTTCTAGCGGGAGGGTATAATGAGCAGTTCTTC
v_gene: TRBV20-1; abundance: few; j_gene: TRBJ2-1; d_gene: NA; CDR3aa: CSAREGLSYNEQFF; CDR3nt: TGCAGTGCTAGGGAAGGGCTCTCCTACAATGAGCAGTTCTTC
v_gene: TRBV6-5; abundance: NA; j_gene: TRBJ1-5; d_gene: TRBD1; CDR3aa: CASRYLGQNSNQPQHF; CDR3nt: TGTGCCAGCAGATACCTGGGACAGAATAGCAATCAGCCCCAGCATTTT
v_gene: TRBV5-1; abundance: many; j_gene: TRBJ2-7; d_gene: NA; CDR3aa: CASSLGSGSTYEQYF; CDR3nt: TGCGCCAGCAGCTTGGGGTCTGGCAGTACCTACGAGCAGTACTTC
v_gene: TRBV5-1; abundance: NA; j_gene: TRBJ1-3; d_gene: NA; CDR3aa: CASSEIKHSGNTIYF; CDR3nt: TGCGCCAGCAGCGAGATCAAACATTCTGGAAACACCATATATTTT
v_gene: TRBV29-1; abundance: NA; j_gene: TRBJ2-3; d_gene: NA; CDR3aa: CSVASPNTDTQYF; CDR3nt: TGCAGCGTTGCGAGCCCAAACACAGATACGCAGTATTTT
v_gene: TRBV6-1; abundance: many; j_gene: TRBJ1-1; d_gene: NA; CDR3aa: CASSESGILTEAFF; CDR3nt: TGTGCCAGCAGTGAATCTGGGATTTTGACTGAAGCTTTCTTT
v_gene: TRBV6-1; abundance: NA; j_gene: TRBJ1-1; d_gene: NA; CDR3aa: CASRVGNTEAFF; CDR3nt: TGTGCCAGCAGGGTGGGGAACACTGAAGCTTTCTTT
v_gene: TRBV20-1; abundance: once; j_gene: TRBJ2-3; d_gene: NA; CDR3aa: CSTSPGASYTQYF; CDR3nt: TGCAGTACTAGTCCCGGAGCCTCTTATACGCAGTATTTT
v_gene: TRBV11-2; abundance: many; j_gene: TRBJ2-2; d_gene: NA; CDR3aa: CASSLSATGELFF; CDR3nt: TGTGCCAGCAGCTTATCTGCAACAGGGGAGCTGTTTTTT
v_gene: TRBV19; abundance: NA; j_gene: TRBJ1-2; d_gene: NA; CDR3aa: CASSIQRTGNYGYTF; CDR3nt: TGTGCCAGTAGTATCCAACGGACGGGGAATTATGGCTACACCTTC
v_gene: TRBV2; abundance: NA; j_gene: TRBJ2-2; d_gene: TRBD2; CDR3aa: CASRETSGRNTGELFF; CDR3nt: TGTGCCAGCAGAGAGACTAGCGGGAGGAACACCGGGGAGCTGTTTTTT
v_gene: TRBV11-2; abundance: few; j_gene: TRBJ2-7; d_gene: NA; CDR3aa: CASSFGSANSYEQYF; CDR3nt: TGTGCCAGCAGCTTCGGGAGCGCAAACTCCTACGAGCAGTACTTC
v_gene: TRBV19; abundance: NA; j_gene: TRBJ2-3; d_gene: NA; CDR3aa: CASSLKGLPWGTDTQYF; CDR3nt: TGTGCCAGTAGTCTAAAGGGACTCCCTTGGGGCACAGATACGCAGTATTTT
v_gene: TRBV10-3; abundance: NA; j_gene: TRBJ2-7; d_gene: NA; CDR3aa: CAISAAGGQYF; CDR3nt: TGTGCCATCAGTGCTGCCGGCGGGCAGTACTTC
v_gene: TRBV5-1; abundance: NA; j_gene: TRBJ1-6; d_gene: NA; CDR3aa: CASSLAPDSYNSPLHF; CDR3nt: TGCGCCAGCAGCTTGGCCCCGGACTCCTATAATTCACCCCTCCACTTT
v_gene: TRBV2; abundance: NA; j_gene: TRBJ1-5; d_gene: NA; CDR3aa: CASSDRDPGWGNQPQHF; CDR3nt: TGTGCCAGCAGTGATAGAGACCCCGGGTGGGGCAATCAGCCCCAGCATTTT
v_gene: TRBV2; abundance: many; j_gene: TRBJ2-7; d_gene: NA; CDR3aa: CASTERVDRLSEQYF; CDR3nt: TGTGCCAGCACTGAACGGGTGGATCGCCTCTCCGAGCAGTACTTC
v_gene: TRBV6-2/TRBV6-3; abundance: few; j_gene: TRBJ1-4; d_gene: TRBD1; CDR3aa: CASSGQVEKLFF; CDR3nt: TGTGCCAGCAGCGGACAGGTCGAAAAACTGTTTTTT
v_gene: TRBV6-5; abundance: NA; j_gene: TRBJ1-1; d_gene: NA; CDR3aa: CASSYGDREDEAFF; CDR3nt: TGTGCCAGCAGTTACGGAGACAGAGAAGATGAAGCTTTCTTT
v_gene: TRBV19; abundance: NA; j_gene: TRBJ2-2; d_gene: TRBD1; CDR3aa: CASTGIRDRGSPGELFF; CDR3nt: TGTGCCAGTACCGGAATAAGGGACAGGGGGAGTCCCGGGGAGCTGTTTTTT
v_gene: TRBV7-9; abundance: NA; j_gene: TRBJ2-7; d_gene: NA; CDR3aa: CASTTGTIREQYF; CDR3nt: TGTGCCAGCACCACCGGGACAATACGCGAGCAGTACTTC
v_gene: TRBV2; abundance: few; j_gene: TRBJ2-7; d_gene: TRBD2; CDR3aa: CASSPPGGSPSGEQYF; CDR3nt: TGTGCCAGCTCACCACCGGGCGGGAGCCCCTCGGGCGAGCAGTACTTC
v_gene: TRBV7-2; abundance: many; j_gene: TRBJ2-5; d_gene: TRBD2; CDR3aa: CASSTPGLAGEETQYF; CDR3nt: TGTGCCAGCAGCACTCCGGGACTAGCGGGAGAAGAGACCCAGTACTTC
v_gene: TRBV3-1; abundance: many; j_gene: TRBJ2-7; d_gene: NA; CDR3aa: CASSQGQAYEQYF; CDR3nt: TGTGCCAGCAGCCAAGGACAGGCCTACGAGCAGTACTTC
v_gene: TRBV3-1; abundance: many; j_gene: TRBJ1-2; d_gene: TRBD1; CDR3aa: CASSQDPDRGYGYTF; CDR3nt: TGTGCCAGCAGCCAAGATCCCGACAGGGGATATGGCTACACCTTC
v_gene: TRBV7-6; abundance: many; j_gene: TRBJ2-3; d_gene: NA; CDR3aa: CASSSPDTDTQYF; CDR3nt: TGTGCCAGCAGCTCGCCCGACACAGATACGCAGTATTTT
v_gene: TRBV6-1; abundance: NA; j_gene: TRBJ2-7; d_gene: NA; CDR3aa: CASQGADYEQYF; CDR3nt: TGTGCCAGCCAGGGAGCAGATTACGAGCAGTACTTC
v_gene: TRBV28; abundance: many; j_gene: TRBJ2-7; d_gene: TRBD2; CDR3aa: CASSFYGGSSYEQYF; CDR3nt: TGTGCCAGCAGTTTCTACGGCGGGAGCTCCTACGAGCAGTACTTC
v_gene: TRBV27; abundance: NA; j_gene: TRBJ2-3; d_gene: TRBD2; CDR3aa: CASSVLADTDTQYF; CDR3nt: TGTGCCAGCAGTGTACTAGCGGACACAGATACGCAGTATTTT
v_gene: TRBV6-2/TRBV6-3; abundance: NA; j_gene: TRBJ1-5; d_gene: NA; CDR3aa: CAITTHRNSNQPQHF; CDR3nt: TGTGCCATCACGACTCATCGTAATAGCAATCAGCCCCAGCATTTT
v_gene: TRBV5-6; abundance: few; j_gene: TRBJ2-5; d_gene: NA; CDR3aa: CASRLWGHQQETQYF; CDR3nt: TGTGCCAGCAGGTTGTGGGGACACCAACAAGAGACCCAGTACTTC
v_gene: TRBV9; abundance: NA; j_gene: TRBJ2-3; d_gene: TRBD1; CDR3aa: CASSPFPTGADTQYF; CDR3nt: TGTGCCAGCAGCCCTTTCCCGACAGGGGCAGATACGCAGTATTTT
v_gene: TRBV11-2; abundance: many; j_gene: TRBJ2-4; d_gene: TRBD2; CDR3aa: CASRKLAGRKNIQYF; CDR3nt: TGTGCCAGCAGGAAACTAGCGGGCCGGAAAAACATTCAGTACTTC
v_gene: TRBV6-6; abundance: few; j_gene: TRBJ2-6; d_gene: NA; CDR3aa: CASSYFFSSGANVLTF; CDR3nt: TGTGCCAGCAGTTACTTCTTTAGCTCTGGGGCCAACGTCCTGACTTTC
v_gene: TRBV29-1; abundance: few; j_gene: TRBJ2-3; d_gene: TRBD2; CDR3aa: CSVAGGLTRPTQYF; CDR3nt: TGCAGCGTGGCGGGGGGGCTAACGAGACCCACGCAGTATTTT
v_gene: TRBV11-2; abundance: NA; j_gene: TRBJ1-2; d_gene: NA; CDR3aa: CASSHPEAGRSGYTF; CDR3nt: TGTGCCAGCAGTCACCCGGAAGCGGGACGTAGCGGCTACACCTTC
v_gene: TRBV7-2; abundance: many; j_gene: TRBJ2-1; d_gene: NA; CDR3aa: CASSPDGLRAYNEQFF; CDR3nt: TGTGCCAGCAGCCCCGACGGGCTACGCGCCTACAATGAGCAGTTCTTC
v_gene: TRBV12-3/TRBV12-4; abundance: few; j_gene: TRBJ1-5; d_gene: TRBD1; CDR3aa: CASTQQGLGQPQHF; CDR3nt: TGTGCCAGCACCCAACAGGGGTTGGGGCAGCCCCAGCATTTT
v_gene: TRBV5-1; abundance: NA; j_gene: TRBJ2-7; d_gene: NA; CDR3aa: CASSWRPDEQYF; CDR3nt: TGCGCCAGCAGCTGGCGGCCCGACGAGCAGTACTTC
v_gene: TRBV4-2; abundance: NA; j_gene: TRBJ2-7; d_gene: TRBD2; CDR3aa: CASSLYSGREYEQYF; CDR3nt: TGTGCCAGCAGCCTTTATAGCGGGAGGGAATACGAGCAGTACTTC